Presented here are 22 T cell receptor beta chains from one specimen sequenced in a study of T cell responses to AZD1222 COVID-19 vaccine. Method: immunoSEQ multiplex PCR; TCRdb's copy keeps in-frame clones and lacks some. Of 200,000 or so clones detected, approximately 91% appear once; the ten largest clones hold more than 0.75%. The source was peripheral blood, collected on day 0 of AZD1222 vaccination. Every receptor here comes from an adult in good health.

The CDR3 loop reads CASSYSGSEQYF. The CDR3 nucleotides are TGTGCCAGCAGTTACTCCGGGAGCGAGCAGTACTTC. The V and J genes are TRBV6-2 or TRBV6-3 and TRBJ2-7; D perhaps matches TRBD2 (6 bases). Per germline, CDR1 MNHEY and CDR2 SVGEGT. The CDR3 contains 12 residues. Trimming took off 0 bases at V and 6 bases at J, with 6 bases between the two ends.

The chain combines TRBV10-3 with TRBJ1-2; no reliable D call. This CDR3 comprises 12 residues. In germline, CDR1 is ENHRY, CDR2 SYGVKD. Trimming left V 4 bases short and J 4 bases short, with 7 bases between. CDR3: CAISVLTYGYTF. The CDR3 DNA reads TGTGCCATCAGTGTACTTACCTATGGCTACACCTTC.

The chain recombines TRBV6-5 with TRBJ1-1; unclear D gene. CDR3 length: 14 residues. Germline lookup yields CDR1 MNHEY and CDR2 SVGAGI. V shed 5 bases and J shed 6 bases, with 16 bases lying between them. The CDR3 DNA follows: TGTGCCAGCAGTCGGACGAGGTTGTTGGCTGAAGCTTTCTTT. It specifies CASSRTRLLAEAFF.

V is TRBV6-5 and J is TRBJ1-1, with 7 bases lining up with TRBD1. Germline V gene lookup returns CDR1 MNHEY and CDR2 SVGAGI. The CDR3 sequence is 12 residues long. Trimming took 6 bases from V and 7 from J; bases not matched to a gene: 5. This CDR3 is CASSIGTVEAFF. CDR3 sequence (DNA): TGTGCCAGCAGCATAGGGACAGTTGAAGCTTTCTTT.

V usage is TRBV10-3 and J usage is TRBJ2-1, with D maybe TRBD1 (5 bases). V lost 0 bases to trimming and J lost 4 bases, with 13 bases between them. Per the germline V gene, CDR1 is ENHRY and CDR2 is SYGVKD. The CDR3 runs 16 residues. CDR3 protein: CAISESQGAEYNEQFF. Here the CDR3 DNA reads TGTGCCATCAGTGAGTCTCAGGGCGCCGAATACAATGAGCAGTTCTTC.

CDR3 loop: CASSVERGSSSYNEQFF. The CDR3 DNA reads TGTGCCAGCAGCGTAGAACGGGGGAGCAGCTCCTACAATGAGCAGTTCTTC. The chain combines TRBV9 with TRBJ2-1, with D possibly being TRBD2 (6 bases). This CDR3 is built from 17 residues. Germline V lookup: CDR1 SGDLS, CDR2 YYNGEE. V dropped 0 bases and J dropped 0 bases, with 13 bases sitting between them. Variable domain in full (rest from reference TRBV9 and TRBJ2-1): DSGVTQTPKHLITATGQRVTLRCSPRSGDLSVYWYQQSLDQGLQFLIQYYNGEERAKGNILERFSAQQFPDLHSELNLSSLELGDSALYFCASSVERGSSSYNEQFFGPGTRLTVL.

This clone has just one count. CDR3 nucleotides: TGTGCCAGCAGTTTCCAGGAATCCCCTCTCAATGAGCAGTTCTTC. Amino acids: CASSFQESPLNEQFF. This chain connects TRBV27 to TRBJ2-1, with D uncertain. Germline V gene data show CDR1 as MNHEY and CDR2 as SMNVEV (reference sequence). This CDR3 has 15 residues. The ends were cut back, 3 bases at V and 6 bases at J, with 15 bases in the middle.

The chain couples TRBV12-3 or TRBV12-4 to TRBJ1-3; possibly TRBD1 for D (5 bases). V shed 8 bases and J shed 8 bases, with 10 bases lying between them. This CDR3 contains 11 residues. CDR3 DNA: TGTGCCAGCTCCGGGGGGTACACCATATATTTT. This codes for CASSGGYTIYF.

The chain has TRBV5-4 and TRBJ1-4; D is possibly TRBD1 (6 bases). The CDR3 is 14 residues long. In germline, CDR1 is SGHNT, CDR2 YYREEE (reference sequence). The V gene lost 4 bases and the J gene lost 6 bases, with 13 bases spanning the gap. The CDR3 DNA reads as TGTGCCAGCAGCGATCCGGACAGCTATGAAAAACTGTTTTTT. Residues: CASSDPDSYEKLFF.

The rearrangement joins TRBV4-1 to TRBJ1-1; TRBD1 is a possible D gene (5 bases). Trimming stripped 4 bases from V and 5 bases from J, with 20 bases between. From germline, CDR1 is MGHRA and CDR2 YSYEKL. The CDR3 loop spans 16 amino acids. The CDR3 loop is CASSPPLDPGRTEAFF. Here the CDR3 DNA reads TGCGCCAGCAGCCCACCTTTGGACCCAGGGAGGACTGAAGCTTTCTTT.

Worth noting for this clone: Other nucleotide sequences in the sample specify the same CDR3. The chain recombines TRBV5-1 with TRBJ1-1, with TRBD1 as a possible D gene (5 bases). Deletions cut 0 bases from V and 1 base from J, with 7 bases between. The CDR3 is 14 residues long. Per germline, CDR1 SGHRS and CDR2 YFSETQ. The CDR3 reads CASSLAGGNTEAFF. Here the CDR3 DNA reads TGCGCCAGCAGCTTGGCTGGGGGGAACACTGAAGCTTTCTTT.

The chain employs TRBV18 and TRBJ1-3; 10 nucleotides line up with TRBD1. V trimming: 3 bases; J trimming: 4 bases; junction bases outside the gene matches: 9. CDR1 and CDR2 from the germline V gene are KGHSH and LQKENI. This CDR3 is 17 amino acids long. In DNA form, the CDR3 reads TGTGCCAGCTCACCTGAGACAGGGGGCCGGGGAGGAAACACCATATATTTT. It is translated as CASSPETGGRGGNTIYF.

J is TRBJ1-1 and V is TRBV5-4; D remains unclear. The germline V gene has CDR1 SGHNT and CDR2 YYREEE (reference sequence). V was shortened by 0 bases and J by 10 bases, with 13 bases between the two germline ends. The length of the CDR3 is 13 residues. CDR3 region: CASSLDEERRAFF. Written as DNA, the CDR3 is TGTGCCAGCAGCTTGGATGAAGAAAGAAGAGCTTTCTTT.

This clone is a singleton in its sample. The chain is built from TRBV10-3 and TRBJ2-3; 12 positions agree with TRBD2. CDR1 ENHRY and CDR2 SYGVKD come from the germline V gene. Germline trimming cut 4 bases from V and 5 bases from J; bases unmatched to any gene: 4. The CDR3 totals 15 residues. The CDR3 loop reads CAISASGGVGDTQYF. The CDR3 coding sequence is TGTGCCATCAGTGCTAGCGGGGGGGTTGGAGATACGCAGTATTTT.

The CDR3 here is CASSLAHNSYEQYF. The CDR3 DNA sequence: TGTGCCAGCAGCTTAGCGCACAACTCCTACGAGCAGTACTTC. The genes are TRBV7-8 and TRBJ2-7; no clear D gene. The V and J ends lost 0 bases and 0 bases respectively, with 6 bases between them. Germline V gene data show CDR1 as SGHVS and CDR2 as FQNEAQ. CDR3 length: 14 amino acids. The variable domain in full, with the rest retrieved from reference TRBV7-8 and TRBJ2-7, is GAGVSQSPRYKVAKRGQDVALRCDPISGHVSLFWYQQALGQGPEFLTYFQNEAQLDKSGLPSDRFFAERPEGSVSTLKIQRTQQEDSAVYLCASSLAHNSYEQYFGPGTRLTVT.

This sequence joins TRBV7-9 and TRBJ2-4; TRBD2 matches 9 bases. The junction had 9 bases not matched to a gene; V was cut back by 0 bases and J by 3 bases. CDR3 length: 18 residues. CDR1 and CDR2 (germline): SEHNR, FQNEAQ (reference sequence). The CDR3 bases are TGTGCCAGCAGCTTAGCCCTTAGCGGGAGTGGAGGCAAAAACATTCAGTACTTC. Translation: CASSLALSGSGGKNIQYF.

CDR3 in DNA: TGTGCCAGCAGGACCCTTAGCGGGAGAGACAACGAGCAGTACTTC. Its protein product is CASRTLSGRDNEQYF. This sequence joins TRBV13 and TRBJ2-7, with 9 bases fitting TRBD2. Germline V gives CDR1 PRHDT, CDR2 FYEKMQ (reference sequence). The CDR3 contains 15 residues. V lost 6 bases, J lost 5 bases, and 11 bases stayed unmatched.

This clone was counted a single time. This chain connects TRBV11-2 to TRBJ2-7; D is unclear. Per the germline V gene, CDR1 is SGHAT and CDR2 is FQNNGV. Trimming pared 2 bases from V and 2 bases from J, leaving 7 bases between. The length of the CDR3 is 13 residues. CDR3 sequence (DNA): TGTGCCAGCAGCTTATATAGGCCCTACGAGCAGTACTTC. Translation gives CASSLYRPYEQYF.

The chain uses TRBV5-8 and TRBJ2-5; 9 nucleotides line up with TRBD1. Germline lookup yields CDR1 SGHTS and CDR2 YDEGEE. V dropped 0 bases and J dropped 5; count of bases not matched to a gene: 8. CDR3 length equals 16 residues. The CDR3 DNA follows: TGTGCCAGCAGCTTGGGTCCGGGACAGGGAGGGGAGACCCAGTACTTC. Translated: CASSLGPGQGGETQYF. Full variable domain (missing parts from reference TRBV5-8 and TRBJ2-5): EAGVTQSPTHLIKTRGQQATLRCSPISGHTSVYWYQQALGLGLQFLLWYDEGEERNRGNFPPRFSGRQFPNYSSELNVNALELEDSALYLCASSLGPGQGGETQYFGPGTRLLVL.

The chain couples TRBV13 to TRBJ2-1, with 10 bases identical to TRBD1. The germline gives CDR1 PRHDT, CDR2 FYEKMQ (reference sequence). The length of the CDR3 is 16 residues. The V gene end was trimmed by 5 bases and the J gene end by 5 bases; junction bases not matched to a gene: 9. CDR3 residues: CASSQDRGRLHNEQFF. Written as DNA, the CDR3 is TGTGCCAGCAGCCAAGACAGGGGGCGGCTGCACAATGAGCAGTTCTTC.

The chain couples TRBV18 to TRBJ2-1; 8 nucleotides agree with TRBD1. Germline trimming cut 1 base from V and 1 base from J; bases unmatched to any gene: 3. Germline V gene data show CDR1 as KGHSH and CDR2 as LQKENI. This CDR3 has 16 residues. The CDR3 DNA follows: TGTGCCAGCTCACCACAGACAGGGGTGTCCTACAATGAGCAGTTCTTC. This sequence encodes CASSPQTGVSYNEQFF.

This clone occurred a few times. J is TRBJ2-3 and V is TRBV5-1; D is possibly TRBD2 (6 bases). Per germline, CDR1 SGHRS and CDR2 YFSETQ. The CDR3 consists of 15 residues. V lost 2 bases to trimming and J lost 5 bases, with 15 bases between them. The CDR3 loop is CASSFQAGLGDTQYF. CDR3 nucleotide sequence: TGCGCCAGCAGCTTTCAGGCGGGATTAGGAGATACGCAGTATTTT.